Listed below are T cell receptor beta chains from one sample, sequenced in a study of T cell repertoires in cytomegalovirus infection. TCRdb used MiXCR to reprocess the reads, holding one entry per CDR3 protein. The table records 270,000 or so distinct CDR3 sequences, about 17% of them present only once. Sequenced sample: CD8+ T cells from PBMCs. The receptors were sampled from a human donor in good health (CMV status not recorded). Some clones in this sample may be carry-over from other donors' samples. The CDR3 runs from the conserved cysteine through the conserved F or W. D genes are given only for firm matches. Where a row states a size, it is once, few, many or the class of an expanded clone; other rows omit it.

>TRBJ2-1|many|TRBD1|TRBV7-9
CASSLGPGDSSYNEQFF
TGTGCCAGCAGCTTAGGACCCGGGGACAGCTCCTACAATGAGCAGTTCTTC
>TRBJ2-3|.|TRBD1|TRBV2
CASSDRGRGTDTQYF
TGTGCCAGCAGCGACAGGGGGCGGGGCACAGATACGCAGTATTTT
>TRBJ1-1|many|TRBD1|TRBV7-2
CASRGTGGYTEAFF
TGTGCCAGCAGGGGGACAGGGGGCTACACTGAAGCTTTCTTT
>TRBJ1-1|.|.|TRBV18
CASSPQGGLNTEAFF
TGTGCCAGCTCACCACAGGGGGGGTTGAACACTGAAGCTTTCTTT
>TRBJ2-1|many|.|TRBV7-6
CASSFGRDNEQFF
TGTGCCAGCAGCTTTGGCAGGGACAATGAGCAGTTCTTC
>TRBJ2-1|many|.|TRBV5-8
CASSTPRRGNEQFF
TGTGCCAGCAGCACCCCCAGGAGGGGCAATGAGCAGTTCTTC
>TRBJ1-1|few|TRBD1|TRBV19
CASSMTNRGTEAFF
TGTGCCAGTAGTATGACCAACAGGGGCACTGAAGCTTTCTTT
>TRBJ2-3|.|.|TRBV4-3
CASSQDWSWRDTQYF
TGCGCCAGCAGCCAAGATTGGTCATGGAGAGATACGCAGTATTTT
>TRBJ1-5|.|TRBD1|TRBV12-5
CASGLAGGLGQPQHF
TGTGCTAGTGGTTTGGCAGGGGGATTGGGTCAGCCCCAGCATTTT
>TRBJ2-7|few|TRBD2|TRBV7-6
CASSLEVGLAGAHYEQYF
TGTGCCAGCAGCTTAGAAGTTGGGCTAGCGGGGGCCCACTACGAGCAGTACTTC
>TRBJ2-1|.|.|TRBV4-1
CASSQDLAPEQFF
TGCGCCAGCAGCCAAGATCTGGCGCCCGAGCAGTTCTTC
>TRBJ1-2|few|TRBD1|TRBV7-9
CASSPSEGAVGGYTF
TGTGCCAGCAGCCCGTCGGAGGGGGCCGTGGGTGGCTACACCTTC
>TRBJ1-2|once|.|TRBV6-2/TRBV6-3
CASRLAIWDGSNYGYTF
TGTGCCAGCAGGCTCGCTATCTGGGACGGATCTAACTATGGCTACACCTTC
>TRBJ1-2|few|.|TRBV5-4
CASSPPRITGHRGYGYTF
TGTGCCAGCAGCCCACCTAGAATAACAGGGCATCGGGGCTATGGCTACACCTTC
>TRBJ2-7|.|TRBD2|TRBV28
CASSSMRGGWVSSYEQYF
TGTGCCAGCAGTTCTATGCGGGGAGGGTGGGTGTCCTCCTACGAGCAGTACTTC
>TRBJ2-3|many|TRBD2|TRBV6-6
CASSYRSQRGRGDTQYF
TGTGCCAGCAGTTACAGGTCTCAGCGGGGGAGAGGCGATACGCAGTATTTT
>TRBJ2-1|.|.|TRBV4-2
CASSQESTGSSYNEQFF
TGTGCCAGCAGCCAAGAATCAACAGGGTCTTCCTACAATGAGCAGTTCTTC
>TRBJ2-2|.|.|TRBV28
CASLEGGTNTGELFF
TGTGCCAGCTTAGAAGGGGGGACGAACACCGGCGAGCTGTTTTTT
>TRBJ1-1|many|.|TRBV27
CASTGRLGTEAFF
TGTGCCAGCACCGGGAGGCTCGGCACTGAAGCTTTCTTT
>TRBJ2-3|.|.|TRBV5-6
CASSPRPVVNPTDTQYF
TGTGCCAGCAGCCCCAGGCCTGTTGTTAACCCCACAGATACGCAGTATTTT
>TRBJ2-7|many|.|TRBV7-9
CASQDGGSYEQYF
TGTGCCAGCCAGGACGGTGGCTCCTACGAGCAGTACTTC
>TRBJ2-5|.|TRBD2|TRBV6-5
CATKSQRGPQETQYF
TGTGCGACCAAGTCACAGCGGGGACCACAAGAGACCCAGTACTTC
>TRBJ2-3|.|.|TRBV29-1
CSAPSSTDTQYF
TGCAGCGCCCCATCGAGCACAGATACGCAGTATTTT
>TRBJ2-5|many|.|TRBV7-2
CASSLYVRGRETQYF
TGTGCCAGCAGCTTATATGTCAGGGGTCGAGAGACCCAGTACTTC
>TRBJ2-5|few|.|TRBV5-5
CASSRVGTQETQYF
TGTGCCAGCAGCCGAGTAGGGACTCAAGAGACCCAGTACTTC
>TRBJ1-1|few|.|TRBV6-2/TRBV6-3
CASRFDSGTEAFF
TGTGCCAGCAGGTTCGACAGCGGCACTGAAGCTTTCTTT
>TRBJ2-1|few|.|TRBV20-1
CSAREVGQQAHEQFF
TGCAGTGCTAGAGAGGTGGGACAACAGGCCCATGAGCAGTTCTTC
>TRBJ2-7|.|.|TRBV29-1
CSVFLGNRLYF
TGCAGCGTTTTCTTAGGGAACCGCCTTTACTTC
>TRBJ2-4|.|.|TRBV6-6
CASSYSKGAAKNIQYF
TGTGCCAGCAGTTACTCGAAAGGGGCAGCCAAAAACATTCAGTACTTC